Below, 32 T cell receptor beta chains from the same sample are listed, as sequenced in a study of blood T cell repertoires in COVID-19. The method was immunoSEQ multiplex PCR; TCRdb's version includes in-frame clones alone and lacks a portion of them. The sample consists of about 260,000 clones, 82% of them appearing once. Source material: peripheral blood. These receptors were obtained from a woman older than 75 with acute or convalescent COVID-19.

The chain is built from TRBV5-6 and TRBJ1-5, with unresolved D. V gave up 0 bases and J gave up 0 bases, with 10 bases separating them. The germline gives CDR1 SGHDT, CDR2 YYEEEE. The CDR3 length is 16 residues. CDR3 DNA sequence: TGTGCCAGCAGCTTGGGAAGAGCTTATAGCAATCAGCCCCAGCATTTT. It yields the protein CASSLGRAYSNQPQHF. Full variable domain (rest looked up from reference TRBV5-6 and TRBJ1-5): DAGVTQSPTHLIKTRGQQVTLRCSPKSGHDTVSWYQQALGQGPQFIFQYYEEEERQRGNFPDRFSGHQFPNYSSELNVNALLLGDSALYLCASSLGRAYSNQPQHFGDGTRLSIL.

This chain connects TRBV6-5 to TRBJ1-1, with D tentatively TRBD1 (6 bases). Germline V gene sequence: CDR1 MNHEY, CDR2 SVGAGI. The CDR3 totals 11 residues. Trimming removed 10 bases from V and 9 bases from J, with 15 bases in between. As DNA, the CDR3 is TGTGCCACCACGACGGACAGACAAGCTTTCTTT. Translated: CATTTDRQAFF.

The CDR3 sequence: CSASTSLYEQYF. CDR3 nucleotides: TGCAGTGCTAGTACTAGTCTCTACGAGCAGTACTTC. This chain uses TRBV20-1 with TRBJ2-7, with D tentatively TRBD2 (5 bases). Trimming took 3 bases from V and 3 from J, leaving 9 bases between them. CDR1 DFQATT and CDR2 SNEGSKA come from the germline V gene (reference sequence). The CDR3 consists of 12 residues.

The rearrangement uses TRBV7-9 and TRBJ2-1, with TRBD2 identical over 10 bases. The V gene end was trimmed by 4 bases and the J gene end by 7 bases; junction bases not matched to a gene: 4. This CDR3 contains 14 residues. From germline, CDR1 is SEHNR and CDR2 FQNEAQ (reference sequence). As DNA, the CDR3 is TGTGCCAGCAGCTCTCGGACTAGCGGTAATGAGCAGTTCTTC. It is translated as CASSSRTSGNEQFF.

The chain employs TRBV19 and TRBJ2-3, with 13 bases lining up with TRBD2. The CDR3 loop spans 16 amino acids. J lost 4 bases, V lost 5 bases, and 6 bases had no gene match. Germline V CDR1 and CDR2: LNHDA, SQIVND (reference sequence). DNA of the CDR3: TGTGCCAGTAGTCCAGGGACTAGCGGGAACGCAGATACGCAGTATTTT. This sequence encodes CASSPGTSGNADTQYF.

The V and J genes are TRBV3-1 (or the pseudogene TRBV3-2) and TRBJ1-6; unclear D gene. Per germline, CDR1 LGHDT and CDR2 YNNKEL (reference sequence). Trimming took 2 bases from V and 0 from J, leaving 14 bases between them. This CDR3 is 18 amino acids long. CDR3 DNA sequence: TGTGCCAGCAGCCAACTCGGGGAAATGAGCTCCTATAATTCACCCCTCCACTTT. It translates to CASSQLGEMSSYNSPLHF.

The V call is TRBV4-3, the J call TRBJ1-4, with D possibly matching TRBD1 (5 bases). The CDR3 sequence is 15 residues long. Per germline, CDR1 LGHNA and CDR2 YSLEER. V was pared by 4 bases and J by 6 bases, with 15 bases between. The CDR3 sequence is CASSLTGTKDEKLFF. The CDR3 DNA reads TGCGCCAGCAGCCTTACCGGGACTAAGGATGAAAAACTGTTTTTT.

The V and J genes are TRBV5-1 and TRBJ2-5, with D possibly matching TRBD1 (6 bases). This CDR3 spans 14 amino acids. Trimming shortened V by 0 bases and J by 4 bases, and 10 bases separated the two germline ends. Germline V lookup: CDR1 SGHRS, CDR2 YFSETQ. CDR3 loop: CASSLEIGGETQYF. The CDR3 coding sequence is TGCGCCAGCAGCTTGGAAATAGGGGGAGAGACCCAGTACTTC.

A word on this clone: Within the sample, other DNA sequences also encode this same CDR3. The chain recombines TRBV3-1 (or the pseudogene TRBV3-2) with TRBJ2-7; TRBD2 is a possible D gene (5 bases). The germline gives CDR1 LGHDT, CDR2 YNNKEL (reference sequence). This CDR3 is built from 14 residues. With 3 bases removed from V and 3 bases from J, the gap between germline ends came to 12 bases. The CDR3 is CASSQEETYYEQYF. As DNA, the CDR3 is TGTGCCAGCAGCCAGGAGGAGACCTACTACGAGCAGTACTTC.

V and J are TRBV11-2 and TRBJ2-2, with TRBD2 identical over 10 bases. The CDR3 runs 15 residues. Per the germline V gene, CDR1 is SGHAT and CDR2 is FQNNGV. The V and J ends lost 4 bases and 6 bases, in that order; junction bases with no gene match: 5. The CDR3 sequence: CASSWTSGVPGELFF. DNA for the CDR3: TGTGCCAGCAGCTGGACTAGCGGAGTACCCGGGGAGCTGTTTTTT.

The V and J genes are TRBV27 and TRBJ2-1; D is ambiguous. In germline, CDR1 is MNHEY, CDR2 SMNVEV (reference sequence). The CDR3 length is 13 residues. V shed 7 bases and J shed 6 bases, with 13 bases lying between them. CDR3 amino acids: CASISASGNEQFF. In nucleotides, the CDR3 is TGTGCCAGCATTAGTGCGTCGGGCAATGAGCAGTTCTTC.

The chain combines TRBV7-2 with TRBJ2-7, with 10 bases that match TRBD1. Germline CDR1 and CDR2: SGHTA and FQGNSA. This CDR3 is 15 amino acids long. V dropped 2 bases and J dropped 2; count of bases not matched to a gene: 3. The CDR3 DNA is TGTGCCAGCAGCTTAACAGGGACAGGGGCCTACGAGCAGTACTTC. Translating it yields CASSLTGTGAYEQYF.

The rearrangement links TRBV27 to TRBJ2-7, with 9 bases that match TRBD1. J gave up 6 bases and V 6 bases, and 9 bases lay outside the gene matches. The CDR3 spans 14 residues. Per the germline V gene, CDR1 is MNHEY and CDR2 is SMNVEV (reference sequence). The CDR3 DNA is TGTGCCAGCAGGGGGACAGGGATCGTTGGCGAGCAGTACTTC. Translated: CASRGTGIVGEQYF.

This chain links TRBV7-2 with TRBJ2-1; a weak D match, TRBD1 (6 bases). The CDR3 length is 14 residues. The germline V gene encodes CDR1 SGHTA and CDR2 FQGNSA. V shed 1 base and J shed 8 bases, with 12 bases lying between them. CDR3 in amino acids: CASSLVTGTHEQFF. CDR3 DNA sequence: TGTGCCAGCAGCTTAGTAACAGGGACGCATGAGCAGTTCTTC.

This clone was seen only once. The chain joins TRBV7-9 to TRBJ1-1; possible D gene TRBD1, 5 bases. This CDR3 region has 15 residues. The germline gives CDR1 SEHNR, CDR2 FQNEAQ (reference sequence). Trimming shortened V by 7 bases and J by 1 base, and 16 bases separated the two germline ends. CDR3 residues: CASTLRQTENTEAFF. The CDR3 nucleotides read TGTGCCAGCACTCTAAGACAGACGGAGAACACTGAAGCTTTCTTT.

DNA of the CDR3: TGTGCCAGCAGCGTAGCGTCCGGGACTAGCTTCTACAATGAGCAGTTCTTC. Translated, it gives CASSVASGTSFYNEQFF. The rearrangement links TRBV9 to TRBJ2-1, with 9 bases identical to TRBD2. Losses at the gene ends were 0 bases for V and 3 bases for J; bases not matched to a gene: 7. CDR1 and CDR2 (germline): SGDLS, YYNGEE. CDR3 length: 17 amino acids.

This clone was detected a few times. V gene TRBV7-2 combines with J gene TRBJ2-3, with 7 bases that match TRBD2. Trimming cost V 5 bases and J 0 bases; bases outside gene matches: 5. Germline loops: CDR1 SGHTA, CDR2 FQGNSA. CDR3 size: 15 residues. In DNA form, the CDR3 reads TGTGCCAGCAGCCGGGACTACACTAGCACAGATACGCAGTATTTT. Translation: CASSRDYTSTDTQYF.

This clone has more than one count but fewer than ten. V and J are TRBV2 and TRBJ2-7; 10 nucleotides agree with TRBD2. This CDR3 spans 14 amino acids. CDR1 and CDR2 from the germline V gene are SNHLY and FYNNEI. V shed 7 bases, J shed 0 bases, and the junction held 3 bases outside the gene matches. The CDR3 protein is CASTSGSTSYEQYF. DNA for the CDR3: TGTGCCAGCACTAGCGGGAGCACCTCCTACGAGCAGTACTTC.

J is TRBJ2-1 and V is TRBV19, with TRBD2 identical over 8 bases. V shed 6 bases and J 1 base; nucleotides not matched to a gene: 5. The CDR3 is made up of 15 amino acids. Germline CDR1 reads LNHDA; CDR2 reads SQIVND (reference sequence). The DNA of the CDR3 is TGTGCCAGTAGCAGAGCGGGAGTATCCTACAATGAGCAGTTCTTC. This sequence encodes CASSRAGVSYNEQFF.

The chain couples TRBV7-8 to TRBJ1-2; 7 bases match TRBD1. CDR1 and CDR2 (germline): SGHVS, FQNEAQ. V lost 4 bases to trimming and J lost 9 bases; unmatched junction nucleotides: 11. The length of the CDR3 is 14 residues. CDR3 sequence reads: CASSSRQGISSYTF. The CDR3 nucleotides read TGTGCCAGCAGCTCCAGACAGGGAATCAGTAGCTACACCTTC.

V is TRBV19 and J is TRBJ1-6; D unclear. Germline V gene data show CDR1 as LNHDA and CDR2 as SQIVND (reference sequence). This CDR3 spans 15 amino acids. Deletions cut 4 bases from V and 9 bases from J, with 16 bases between. The CDR3 reads CASSTPVGSGSPLHF. The CDR3 DNA is TGTGCCAGTAGTACCCCGGTCGGGTCGGGTTCACCCCTCCACTTT.

The rearrangement joins TRBV29-1 to TRBJ1-2, with D unresolved. The germline CDR1 and CDR2 sequences are SQVTM and ANQGSEA. This CDR3 comprises 13 residues. Trimming shortened V by 3 bases and J by 1 base, and 9 bases separated the two germline ends. The CDR3 loop reads CSVDLVLNYGYTF. In nucleotides, the CDR3 is TGCAGCGTTGATTTAGTCCTTAACTATGGCTACACCTTC.

The chain joins TRBV30 to TRBJ2-3; possible D gene TRBD1, 5 bases. Looked up from germline, CDR1 is GTSNPN and CDR2 is SVGIG (reference sequence). V dropped 0 bases and J dropped 2 bases, with 9 bases sitting between them. This CDR3 is 14 amino acids long. The CDR3 DNA is TGTGCCTGGAGTGTTGGGGCCCCCACAGATACGCAGTATTTT. Amino acid sequence: CAWSVGAPTDTQYF. Full variable domain (rest looked up from reference TRBV30 and TRBJ2-3): SQTIHQWPATLVQPVGSPLSLECTVEGTSNPNLYWYRQAAGRGLQLLFYSVGIGQISSEVPQNLSASRPQDRQFILSSKKLLLSDSGFYLCAWSVGAPTDTQYFGPGTRLTVL.

V usage is TRBV7-2 and J usage is TRBJ2-1; D is possibly TRBD1 (6 bases). V lost 1 base, J lost 7 bases, and 14 bases lay in between. Germline CDR1 SGHTA, CDR2 FQGNSA. There are 15 residues in the CDR3. The CDR3 loop reads CASSLDWGRWNEQFF. For the CDR3, the DNA is TGTGCCAGCAGCTTAGACTGGGGGCGCTGGAATGAGCAGTTCTTC.

V and J are TRBV27 and TRBJ2-1; 14 positions match TRBD2. V lost 7 bases and J lost 5; bases outside the gene matches: 7. The CDR3 spans 16 residues. Per the germline V gene, CDR1 is MNHEY and CDR2 is SMNVEV (reference sequence). The CDR3 reads CASTRTSGGRHNEQFF. The DNA for the CDR3 is TGTGCCAGCACCCGGACTAGCGGGGGGAGACACAATGAGCAGTTCTTC.

The chain carries TRBV5-6 and TRBJ2-5, with TRBD2 matching 8 bases. This CDR3 is built from 15 residues. The germline V gene has CDR1 SGHDT and CDR2 YYEEEE. The ends lost 2 bases at V and 2 bases at J; junction bases unmatched: 5. The CDR3 DNA is TGTGCCAGCAGCTTTAGGACTAGCACTCAAGAGACCCAGTACTTC. Translated: CASSFRTSTQETQYF.

This clone is a singleton in its sample. This chain joins TRBV6-5 and TRBJ2-1; 14 bases map to TRBD2. The germline gives CDR1 MNHEY, CDR2 SVGAGI. This CDR3 region has 16 residues. Germline trimming cut 4 bases from V and 3 bases from J; bases unmatched to any gene: 2. CDR3 amino acids: CASSSGLAGVYNEQFF. The CDR3 DNA reads as TGTGCCAGCAGTTCGGGACTAGCGGGAGTCTACAATGAGCAGTTCTTC.

This rearrangement joins TRBV4-2 to TRBJ1-4; no firm D call. V gave up 4 bases and J gave up 4 bases, with 16 bases separating them. The CDR3 runs to 16 residues. From germline, CDR1 is LGHNA and CDR2 YNFKEQ. The DNA of the CDR3 is TGTGCCAGCAGCCCCGCGACACCGTCAGATAATGAAAAACTGTTTTTT. Translating it yields CASSPATPSDNEKLFF.

The chain employs TRBV15 and TRBJ1-1; possibly TRBD1 for D (6 bases). Germline CDR1 and CDR2: LNHNV and YYDKDF (reference sequence). The CDR3 runs 17 residues. Trimming stripped 3 bases from V and 0 bases from J, with 17 bases between. The CDR3 reads CATSRGGTLAMNTEAFF. CDR3 DNA sequence: TGTGCCACCAGCAGGGGTGGGACACTCGCTATGAACACTGAAGCTTTCTTT.

This clone was counted between two and nine times. The V call is TRBV6-5, the J call TRBJ1-2, with TRBD1 matching over 10 bases. The CDR3 is made up of 15 amino acids. The germline gives CDR1 MNHEY, CDR2 SVGAGI. V dropped 6 bases and J dropped 3; count of bases not matched to a gene: 7. CDR3 residues: CASSMTGGSYYGYTF. CDR3 bases: TGTGCCAGCAGCATGACAGGGGGCAGTTACTATGGCTACACCTTC.

The chain employs TRBV5-6 and TRBJ2-7; 9 bases are shared with TRBD1. In germline, CDR1 is SGHDT, CDR2 YYEEEE. The CDR3 length is 15 residues. Trimming cost V 2 bases and J 6 bases; bases outside gene matches: 9. CDR3 in DNA: TGTGCCAGCAGCTTCACAGGGGGCGAAAGGGTCGAGCAGTACTTC. Translation gives CASSFTGGERVEQYF.

For the CDR3, the DNA is TGCGCCAGCAGCCCTGGACAGGGGGACACTGAAGCTTTCTTT. Protein: CASSPGQGDTEAFF. V usage is TRBV5-1 and J usage is TRBJ1-1, with TRBD1 matching 10 bases. Germline V CDR1 and CDR2: SGHRS, YFSETQ. V was clipped by 4 bases and J by 3 bases; unmatched bases: 3. This CDR3 is built from 14 residues.